The 20 T cell receptor beta chains listed next were all sequenced from one sample in a study of T cell repertoires in cytomegalovirus infection (dated by TCRdb to 2018 to 2020). These receptors are not linked to any known antigen. The sample's treatment or condition label is to be understood as: in vitro stimulation with specific CMV peptide epitopes to enrich CMV-specific T cells. Sequencing instrument: Illumina HiSeq 1500. TCRdb applied fastp at Q25 and MiXCR to the public reads, then kept only in-frame beta chains. A single entry per CDR3 protein holds the most common genes and DNA from its merged rows. This sample holds roughly 800,000 distinct CDR3 sequences; approximately 32% were observed only once. The ten largest make up approximately 14% of the sample. The specimen comprised cultured CD8+ T cells from PBMCs, sampled from culture after CMV antigen stimulation. These receptors were collected from a human donor in good health (CMV status not recorded). Some clones in this sample may be carry-over from other donors' samples.

The rearrangement joins TRBV9 to TRBJ2-1, with D possibly matching TRBD1 (6 bases). The germline V gene encodes CDR1 SGDLS and CDR2 YYNGEE. Between the trimmed V and J ends, which lost 3 bases and 7 bases, there was a span of 8 bases. This CDR3 has 12 amino acids. For the CDR3, the DNA is TGTGCCAGCAGCGCAGGGGAGAATGAGCAGTTCTTC. This sequence encodes CASSAGENEQFF.

At least ten counts were recorded for this clonotype. The rearrangement joins TRBV7-6 to TRBJ2-7; TRBD2 aligns across 7 bases. Germline values: CDR1 SGHVS, CDR2 FNYEAQ. With V trimmed by 5 bases and J by 2 bases, 6 bases remained unmatched. This CDR3 is built from 14 residues. As DNA, the CDR3 is TGTGCCAGCAGCCGCGGGAGCGGGACCTACGAGCAGTACGTC. This sequence encodes CASSRGSGTYEQYV.

This clonotype was found a few times. An end of the junction does not agree with germline; a read error may underlie this. The chain uses TRBV4-1 and TRBJ1-1, with D maybe TRBD1 (5 bases). The germline V gene has CDR1 MGHRA and CDR2 YSYEKL. The CDR3 length is 12 residues. The CDR3 DNA is TGTGCCAGCACCCAGGGTTTCACTGAAGCTTTCTTT. Its protein is CASTQGFTEAFF.

This clonotype has at least ten counts. In DNA form, the CDR3 reads TGTGCCAGCAGCCCGATAGCGGGAGGGCCCGGAGGGACCCAGTACTTC. It translates to CASSPIAGGPGGTQYF. The chain employs TRBV7-2 and TRBJ2-5, with 11 nucleotides matching TRBD2. V trimming: 5 bases; J trimming: 7 bases; junction bases outside the gene matches: 12. Germline loops: CDR1 SGHTA, CDR2 FQGNSA. The CDR3 totals 16 residues.

The rearrangement joins TRBV19 to TRBJ2-7; 8 nucleotides line up with TRBD1. The CDR3 has 14 residues. The J segment lost 5 bases and the V segment lost 5 bases, leaving 8 bases of the junction unmatched. In germline, CDR1 is LNHDA, CDR2 SQIVND (reference sequence). The DNA of the CDR3 is TGTGCCAGTAGTCACGACAGGGGCGGGGACGAGCAGTACTTC. Translation: CASSHDRGGDEQYF.

V usage is TRBV4-1 and J usage is TRBJ2-1; 8 bases are shared with TRBD1. From germline, CDR1 is MGHRA and CDR2 YSYEKL. J gave up 8 bases and V 3 bases, and 6 bases lay outside the gene matches. The CDR3 spans 14 residues. The CDR3 DNA follows: TGCGCCAGCAGCCACGCACAGGGGGGAGATGAGCAGTTCTTC. Amino acid sequence: CASSHAQGGDEQFF.

This clonotype was counted ten times or more. The J gene is TRBJ2-7, the V gene TRBV7-8; tentatively, D is TRBD1 or TRBD2 (6 bases each). The V end was cut by 4 bases, the J end by 3 bases, with 16 bases between. The CDR3 covers 15 residues. Per germline, CDR1 SGHVS and CDR2 FQNEAQ. The DNA of the CDR3 is TGTGCCAGCAGCTCAAGTGGGGGGCCCCACTACGAGCAGTACTTC. Translation gives CASSSSGGPHYEQYF.

The genes are TRBV7-3 and TRBJ2-3; 10 positions match TRBD1. CDR3 length: 16 residues. After removal of 2 bases from V and 1 base from J, the junction contained 3 bases not matched to a gene. CDR1 is SGHTA and CDR2 is FQGTGA in the germline V gene. This CDR3 reads CASSLYGQGGTDTQYF. CDR3 nucleotide sequence: TGTGCCAGCAGCTTATATGGACAGGGGGGCACAGATACGCAGTATTTT.

This chain links TRBV15 with TRBJ1-5; D may be TRBD1 (5 bases). CDR1 and CDR2 (germline): LNHNV, YYDKDF (reference sequence). The CDR3 is 17 residues long. The V end lost 0 bases, the J end lost 4 bases, and 16 bases lay between the germline ends. The CDR3 nucleotides read TGTGCCACCAGCAGAGATTTCAGGGACCCTAGGAATCAGCCCCAGCATTTT. Protein: CATSRDFRDPRNQPQHF.

CDR3 sequence (DNA): TGCGCCAGCAGCTTGCCTCGGGACAGGGCGAACACTGAAGCTTTCTTT. Translation: CASSLPRDRANTEAFF. The chain uses TRBV5-1 and TRBJ1-1; the match to TRBD1 covers 9 bases. CDR1 is SGHRS, CDR2 YFSETQ, per germline. The CDR3 extends over 16 amino acids. V was clipped by 1 base and J by 1 base; unmatched bases: 5.

This clonotype was seen many times. A junction end diverges from the germline sequence, so it may reflect a read error. The chain recombines TRBV5-4 with TRBJ1-6; no definite D call. From germline, CDR1 is SGHNT and CDR2 YYREEE (reference sequence). CDR3 length: 13 amino acids. CDR3 DNA sequence: TGCGCCAGCAGCCTCGGGGATAATTCACCCCTCCACTTT. Its protein product is CASSLGDNSPLHF.

The chain couples TRBV15 to TRBJ1-1, with D hard to call. CDR1 LNHNV and CDR2 YYDKDF come from the germline V gene (reference sequence). Between the trimmed V and J ends, which lost 0 bases and 0 bases, there was a span of 8 bases. This CDR3 has 15 amino acids. CDR3 DNA sequence: TGTGCCACCAGCAGAGATCGGACCCTGAACACTGAAGCTTTCTTT. It encodes CATSRDRTLNTEAFF.

This clonotype was found a few times. The chain is built from TRBV6-6 and TRBJ2-5, with D perhaps matching TRBD1 (5 bases). This CDR3 has 14 amino acids. Trimming left V 0 bases short and J 5 bases short, with 10 bases between. Germline V gives CDR1 MNHNY, CDR2 SVGAGI (reference sequence). DNA for the CDR3: TGTGCCAGCAGTTACTCCGACAGTAGGGAGACCCAGTACTTC. Protein sequence: CASSYSDSRETQYF.

The chain is built from TRBV6-6 and TRBJ1-1, with TRBD1 as a possible D gene (6 bases). Trimming left V 5 bases short and J 11 bases short, with 18 bases between. The CDR3 length is 13 residues. Germline V gene sequence: CDR1 MNHNY, CDR2 SVGAGI (reference sequence). The CDR3 nucleotides are TGTGCCAGCAGTGGAGGGGGGCTGAAGGGTGCTTTCTTT. Its protein is CASSGGGLKGAFF.

This clonotype was detected only a few times. The chain carries TRBV27 and TRBJ2-1, with D perhaps TRBD2 (6 bases). This CDR3 is built from 15 residues. The V end lost 8 bases, the J end lost 8 bases, and 22 bases lay between the germline ends. The V gene's germline CDR1 is MNHEY and CDR2 SMNVEV (reference sequence). Here the CDR3 reads CASVVAGGSRDEQFF. The CDR3 region has the DNA TGTGCCAGCGTTGTTGCTGGGGGGTCCCGGGATGAGCAGTTCTTC.

The gene calls are TRBV2 and TRBJ1-2; maybe TRBD1 (5 bases). Looked up from germline, CDR1 is SNHLY and CDR2 is FYNNEI. The V end lost 4 bases, the J end lost 5 bases, and 20 bases lay between the germline ends. The CDR3 extends over 16 amino acids. CDR3 protein: CASSAGTDSIGYGYTF. The CDR3 nucleotides read TGTGCCAGCAGTGCCGGGACCGACTCTATCGGGTATGGCTACACCTTC. The full variable domain, rest sourced from reference TRBV2 and TRBJ1-2, is EPEVTQTPSHQVTQMGQEVILRCVPISNHLYFYWYRQILGQKVEFLVSFYNNEISEKSEIFDDQFSVERPDGSNFTLKIRSTKLEDSAMYFCASSAGTDSIGYGYTFGSGTRLTVV.

The chain uses TRBV12-3 or TRBV12-4 and TRBJ2-4; TRBD2 agrees at 14 bases. The V segment lost 5 bases and the J segment 2 bases; nucleotides outside the gene matches: 8. CDR3 length: 18 amino acids. The CDR3: CASSQTSGGAGSKNIQYF. The CDR3 bases are TGTGCCAGCAGTCAGACTAGCGGGGGGGCCGGATCCAAAAACATTCAGTACTTC.

The chain combines TRBV12-3 or TRBV12-4 with TRBJ2-1; 8 positions match TRBD2. The trim removed 1 base at V and 8 bases at J, leaving 4 bases unmatched. This CDR3 is built from 14 residues. CDR3 sequence reads: CASSLGGRSDEQFF. Written as DNA, the CDR3 is TGTGCCAGCAGTTTAGGCGGGAGGTCGGATGAGCAGTTCTTC.

This clonotype was counted ten times or more. The chain combines TRBV7-9 with TRBJ2-2, with D unresolved. V gave up 4 bases and J gave up 4 bases, with 16 bases separating them. CDR3 length equals 16 residues. The V gene's germline CDR1 is SEHNR and CDR2 FQNEAQ (reference sequence). CDR3: CASSSRAETSTGELFF. The CDR3 DNA reads as TGTGCCAGCAGCTCCCGGGCCGAAACCTCCACCGGGGAGCTGTTTTTT.

This clonotype was counted many times. The V and J genes are TRBV11-2 and TRBJ2-2; 7 nucleotides match TRBD2. Germline V CDR1 and CDR2: SGHAT, FQNNGV. V lost 5 bases, J lost 7 bases, and 16 bases stayed unmatched. This CDR3 has 17 amino acids. The CDR3 nucleotides are TGTGCCAGCAGCCTCCCCACGGGCCCGGGAGGAGGCGGGGAGCTGTTTTTT. Translation: CASSLPTGPGGGGELFF.